The sequence of this T cell receptor beta chain was determined in a study of neurological immune-mediated disorders. The method for making cDNA was 5'RACE, and it used 10-nucleotide random UMIs. MiXCR, run by TCRdb on the 5' RACE reads, gives a single entry per CDR3 protein. This sample has tens of thousands of distinct CDR3 sequences, with about 9.5% found just once. In its sample, this clonotype was seen many times. The ends were cut back, 0 bases at V and 3 bases at J, with 11 bases in the middle. Germline loops: CDR1 DFQATT, CDR2 SNEGSKA (reference sequence). The CDR3 has 14 amino acids. V and J are TRBV20-1 and TRBJ1-1; D not resolved. The TCR comes from a middle-aged man in good health. What was sequenced was PBMCs. The chain's CDR3 is CSARDPVTYTEAFF. The CDR3 DNA reads TGCAGTGCTAGAGATCCAGTTACATACACTGAAGCTTTCTTT.